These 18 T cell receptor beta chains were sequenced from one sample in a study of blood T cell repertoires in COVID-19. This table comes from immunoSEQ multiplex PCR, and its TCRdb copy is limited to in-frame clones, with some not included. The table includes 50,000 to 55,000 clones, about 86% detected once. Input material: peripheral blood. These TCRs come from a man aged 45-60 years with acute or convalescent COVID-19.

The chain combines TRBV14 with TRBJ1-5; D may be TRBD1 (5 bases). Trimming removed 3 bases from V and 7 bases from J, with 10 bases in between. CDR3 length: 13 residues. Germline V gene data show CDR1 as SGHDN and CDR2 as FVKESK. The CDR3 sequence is CASSQGLGQPQHF. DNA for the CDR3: TGTGCCAGCAGCCAGGGACTTGGGCAGCCCCAGCATTTT. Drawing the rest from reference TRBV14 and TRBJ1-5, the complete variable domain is EAGVTQFPSHSVIEKGQTVTLRCDPISGHDNLYWYRRVMGKEIKFLLHFVKESKQDESGMPNNRFLAERTGGTYSTLKVQPAELEDSGVYFCASSQGLGQPQHFGDGTRLSIL.

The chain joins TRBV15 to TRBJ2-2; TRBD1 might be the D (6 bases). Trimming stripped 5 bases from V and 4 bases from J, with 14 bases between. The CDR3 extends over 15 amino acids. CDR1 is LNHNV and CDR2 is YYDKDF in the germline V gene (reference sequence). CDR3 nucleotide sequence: TGTGCCACCAGCTTTACGGGACATATCACCGGGGAGCTGTTTTTT. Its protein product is CATSFTGHITGELFF.

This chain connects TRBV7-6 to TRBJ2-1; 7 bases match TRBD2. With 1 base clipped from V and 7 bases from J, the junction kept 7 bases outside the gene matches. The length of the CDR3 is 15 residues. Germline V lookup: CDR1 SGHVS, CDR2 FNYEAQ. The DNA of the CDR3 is TGTGCCAGCAGCTTAGGCGGGGGTTCTCTTAATGAGCAGTTCTTC. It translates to CASSLGGGSLNEQFF.

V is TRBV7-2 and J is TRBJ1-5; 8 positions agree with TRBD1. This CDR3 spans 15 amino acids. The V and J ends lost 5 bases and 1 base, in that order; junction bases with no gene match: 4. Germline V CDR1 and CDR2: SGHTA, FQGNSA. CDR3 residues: CASSPGGSSNQPQHF. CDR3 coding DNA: TGTGCCAGCAGCCCAGGGGGCTCCAGCAATCAGCCCCAGCATTTT.

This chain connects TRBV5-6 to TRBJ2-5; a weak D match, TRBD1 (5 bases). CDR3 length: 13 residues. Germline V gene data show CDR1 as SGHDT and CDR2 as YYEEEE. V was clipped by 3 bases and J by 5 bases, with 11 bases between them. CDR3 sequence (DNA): TGTGCCAGCAGCTGGACAATAGAGGAGACCCAGTACTTC. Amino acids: CASSWTIEETQYF. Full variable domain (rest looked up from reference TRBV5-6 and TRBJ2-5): DAGVTQSPTHLIKTRGQQVTLRCSPKSGHDTVSWYQQALGQGPQFIFQYYEEEERQRGNFPDRFSGHQFPNYSSELNVNALLLGDSALYLCASSWTIEETQYFGPGTRLLVL.

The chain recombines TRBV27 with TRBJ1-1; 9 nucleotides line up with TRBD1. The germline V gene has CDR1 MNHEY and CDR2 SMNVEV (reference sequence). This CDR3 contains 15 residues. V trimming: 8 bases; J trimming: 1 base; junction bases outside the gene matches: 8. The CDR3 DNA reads TGTGCCAGCTCTCCGGGACAGGGAAGGAACACTGAAGCTTTCTTT. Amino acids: CASSPGQGRNTEAFF.

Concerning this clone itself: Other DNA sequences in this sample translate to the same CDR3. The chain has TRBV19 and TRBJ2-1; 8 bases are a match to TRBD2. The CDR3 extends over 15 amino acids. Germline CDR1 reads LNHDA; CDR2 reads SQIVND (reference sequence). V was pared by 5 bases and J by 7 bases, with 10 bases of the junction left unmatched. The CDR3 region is CASSLEAGVRNEQFF. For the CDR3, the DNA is TGTGCCAGTAGTCTGGAAGCGGGAGTCAGGAATGAGCAGTTCTTC.

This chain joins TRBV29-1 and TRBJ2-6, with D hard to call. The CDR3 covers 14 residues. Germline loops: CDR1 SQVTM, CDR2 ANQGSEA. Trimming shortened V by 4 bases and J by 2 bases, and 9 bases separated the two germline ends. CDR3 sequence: CSVGSRAGANVLTF. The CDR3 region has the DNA TGCAGCGTTGGATCCCGGGCTGGGGCCAACGTCCTGACTTTC.

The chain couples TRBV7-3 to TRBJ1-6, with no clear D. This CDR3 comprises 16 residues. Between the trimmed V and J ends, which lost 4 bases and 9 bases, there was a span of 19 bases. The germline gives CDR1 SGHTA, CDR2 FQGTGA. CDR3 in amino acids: CASSSQPSGLGSPLHF. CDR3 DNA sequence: TGTGCCAGCAGCTCGCAGCCATCGGGTCTGGGTTCACCCCTCCACTTT.

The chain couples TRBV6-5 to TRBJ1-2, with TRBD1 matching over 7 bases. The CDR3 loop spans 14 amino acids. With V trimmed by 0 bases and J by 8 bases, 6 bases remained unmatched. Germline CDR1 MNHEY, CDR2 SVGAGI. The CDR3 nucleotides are TGTGCCAGCAGTTACTCAATCCAGGGGGACGGCTACACCTTC. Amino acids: CASSYSIQGDGYTF.

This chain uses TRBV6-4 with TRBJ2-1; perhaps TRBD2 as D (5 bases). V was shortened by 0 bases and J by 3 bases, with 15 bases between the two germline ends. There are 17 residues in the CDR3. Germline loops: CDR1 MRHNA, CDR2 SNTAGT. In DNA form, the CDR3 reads TGTGCCAGCAGTGACTCGAGTCTAGCAGACGACTACAATGAGCAGTTCTTC. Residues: CASSDSSLADDYNEQFF.

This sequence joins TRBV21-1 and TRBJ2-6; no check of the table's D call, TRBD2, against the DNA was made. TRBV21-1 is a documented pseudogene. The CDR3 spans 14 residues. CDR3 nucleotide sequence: TGTGCCATGGACTGGTGGCGTGGGGCCAACGTCCTGACTTTC. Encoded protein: CAMDWWRGANVLTF.

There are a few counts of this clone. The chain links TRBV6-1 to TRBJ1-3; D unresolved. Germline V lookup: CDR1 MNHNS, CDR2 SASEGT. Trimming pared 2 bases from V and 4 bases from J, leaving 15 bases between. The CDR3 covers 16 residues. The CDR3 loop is CASSERGPRSGNTIYF. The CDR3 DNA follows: TGTGCCAGCAGTGAACGTGGGCCTCGGTCCGGAAACACCATATATTTT.

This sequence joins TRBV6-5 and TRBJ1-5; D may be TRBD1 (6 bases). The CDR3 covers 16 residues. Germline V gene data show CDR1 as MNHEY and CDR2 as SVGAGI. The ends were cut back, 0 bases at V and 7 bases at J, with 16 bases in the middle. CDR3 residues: CASSYSFQGLEQPQHF. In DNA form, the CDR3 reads TGTGCCAGCAGTTACTCGTTTCAGGGGCTCGAACAGCCCCAGCATTTT.

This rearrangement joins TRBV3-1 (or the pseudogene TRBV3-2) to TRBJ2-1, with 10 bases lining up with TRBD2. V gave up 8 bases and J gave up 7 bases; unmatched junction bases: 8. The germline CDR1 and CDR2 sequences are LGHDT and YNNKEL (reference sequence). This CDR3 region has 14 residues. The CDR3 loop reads CASGLLAGINEQFF. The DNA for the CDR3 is TGTGCCAGCGGACTACTAGCGGGAATTAATGAGCAGTTCTTC.

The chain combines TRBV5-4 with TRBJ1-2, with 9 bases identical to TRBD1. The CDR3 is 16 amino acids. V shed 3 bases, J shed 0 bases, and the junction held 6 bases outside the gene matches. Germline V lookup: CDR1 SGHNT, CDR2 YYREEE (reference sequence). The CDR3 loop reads CASSSGTGLANYGYTF. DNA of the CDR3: TGTGCCAGCAGCTCCGGGACAGGGTTAGCTAACTATGGCTACACCTTC.

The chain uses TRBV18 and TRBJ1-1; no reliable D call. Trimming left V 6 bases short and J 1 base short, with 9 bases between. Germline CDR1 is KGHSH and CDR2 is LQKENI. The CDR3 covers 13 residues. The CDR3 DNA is TGTGCCAGCTCCCCCGGGAGGAACACTGAAGCTTTCTTT. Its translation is CASSPGRNTEAFF.

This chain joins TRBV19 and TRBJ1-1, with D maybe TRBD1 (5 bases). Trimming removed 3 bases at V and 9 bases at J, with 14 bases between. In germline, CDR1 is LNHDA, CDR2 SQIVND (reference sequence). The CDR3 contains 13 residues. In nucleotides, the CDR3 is TGTGCCAGTAGTATCGGGAGGGGAGGAAAAGCTTTCTTT. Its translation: CASSIGRGGKAFF.